The 28 T cell receptor beta chains below were found in one sample sequenced in a study of Ad26.COV2.S vaccination and SARS-CoV-2 variants (dated by TCRdb to the early 2020s). Library prep was done by the immunoSEQ multiplex PCR assay. TCRdb took over this immuneACCESS table, retaining in-frame rearrangements with V and J assigned. Such tables are incomplete; in checked studies, under half of the missing clones stem from an unresolved V gene, and the remainder is unexplained. In all, the sample holds about 350,000 clones, and roughly 85% of those were seen once. The biggest ten clones account for roughly 3.1% of the sample. In light of the paper, this sample's treatment or condition label describes: around 19 received Ad26.COV2.S at low or high dose, single or two shots; about 5 received placebo; per-sample allocation not given. Repertoires of vaccine and placebo recipients were sequenced from samples collected on day 63 after the first injection.

Sequencing was performed on peripheral blood, taken in a trial of Ad26.COV2.S vaccine versus placebo. These receptors all stem from a person aged 18-60 years who received the Ad26.COV2.S COVID-19 vaccine or a placebo.

The V gene is TRBV5-1, the J gene TRBJ2-2; 7 bases line up with TRBD1. Germline trimming cut 2 bases from V and 6 bases from J; bases unmatched to any gene: 10. The CDR3 extends over 16 amino acids. Germline V lookup: CDR1 SGHRS, CDR2 YFSETQ. The CDR3 protein is CASSLPGTTGPGELFF. As DNA, the CDR3 is TGCGCCAGCAGCTTACCCGGGACGACAGGGCCCGGGGAGCTGTTTTTT.

This sequence joins TRBV15 and TRBJ2-7; D perhaps matches TRBD1 (6 bases). The germline V gene has CDR1 LNHNV and CDR2 YYDKDF (reference sequence). CDR3 length: 15 amino acids. The V end was cut by 1 base, the J end by 7 bases, with 17 bases between. Here the CDR3 reads CATSRGGLGNGEQYF. DNA of the CDR3: TGTGCCACCAGCAGAGGGGGGCTTGGGAACGGTGAGCAGTACTTC.

The chain is built from TRBV7-2 and TRBJ1-5; D might be TRBD1 (5 bases). Germline V gives CDR1 SGHTA, CDR2 FQGNSA. V was cut by 3 bases and J by 1 base, with 13 bases left in between. The CDR3 totals 16 residues. CDR3 region: CASSLPGPPSNQPQHF. The CDR3 DNA reads as TGTGCCAGCAGCTTGCCGGGACCCCCGAGCAATCAGCCCCAGCATTTT.

The V and J genes are TRBV29-1 and TRBJ1-3; possible D gene TRBD1, 5 bases. Germline loops: CDR1 SQVTM, CDR2 ANQGSEA. The length of the CDR3 is 12 residues. V was shortened by 2 bases and J by 8 bases, with 10 bases between the two germline ends. The CDR3 reads CSVERGSDTIYF. The CDR3 DNA sequence: TGCAGCGTTGAAAGGGGATCCGACACCATATATTTT.

This clone was detected only a few times. The genes are TRBV21-1 and TRBJ2-7. TRBV21-1 is listed as a pseudogene. The CDR3 totals 13 residues. CDR3 nucleotides: TGTGCCAGCAGCAAAGCAGGATCCTACGAGCAGTACTTC. This translates into CASSKAGSYEQYF.

The chain combines TRBV21-1 with TRBJ1-1. TRBV21-1 is listed as a pseudogene. The CDR3 spans 16 residues. CDR3 region: CASSKDKPANIHEAFF. CDR3 DNA sequence: TGTGCCAGCAGCAAAGATAAGCCAGCAAATATTCATGAAGCTTTCTTT.

The CDR3 sequence is CASSPSSTSSPSWYEQYF. CDR3 nucleotide sequence: TGCGCCAGCAGCCCCTCTTCGACCTCTAGTCCAAGTTGGTACGAGCAGTACTTC. The chain employs TRBV23-1 and TRBJ2-7; D is uncertain. TRBV23-1 is treated as an ORF (open reading frame) with a function not yet certain. Trimming took 6 bases from V and 4 from J, leaving 28 bases between them. This CDR3 is 18 amino acids long.

The V call is TRBV18, the J call TRBJ2-3; the match to TRBD2 covers 7 bases. The J segment lost 3 bases and the V segment lost 3 bases, leaving 15 bases of the junction unmatched. The CDR3 runs 18 residues. Germline lookup yields CDR1 KGHSH and CDR2 LQKENI. The DNA of the CDR3 is TGTGCCAGCTCACCGCGTTCTAGGCCCGTGGGGGGGACAGATACGCAGTATTTT. Translated: CASSPRSRPVGGTDTQYF.

The J gene is TRBJ2-7, the V gene TRBV4-1; 10 bases are a match to TRBD1. Germline V gene sequence: CDR1 MGHRA, CDR2 YSYEKL. The ends lost 4 bases at V and 6 bases at J; junction bases unmatched: 6. The CDR3 loop spans 14 amino acids. The CDR3: CASSPRDRGLEQYF. For the CDR3, the DNA is TGCGCCAGCAGCCCCCGGGACAGGGGCCTCGAGCAGTACTTC.

This CDR3 is CASSPTGEGTEAFF. The CDR3 nucleotides are TGTGCCAGCTCACCGACAGGTGAAGGCACTGAAGCTTTCTTT. The genes are TRBV18 and TRBJ1-1; D is perhaps TRBD1 (6 bases). V shed 3 bases and J shed 4 bases, with 12 bases lying between them. CDR3 length: 14 residues. The germline V gene encodes CDR1 KGHSH and CDR2 LQKENI.

This clone was observed once. V is TRBV5-1 and J is TRBJ2-2; D ambiguous. CDR1 and CDR2 (germline): SGHRS, YFSETQ. This CDR3 is built from 14 residues. Trimming stripped 2 bases from V and 1 base from J, with 6 bases between. The CDR3: CASSFWQNTGELFF. In DNA, the CDR3 is TGCGCCAGCAGCTTCTGGCAGAACACCGGGGAGCTGTTTTTT.

With respect to this clone: This specimen includes other DNA sequences encoding the same CDR3. The chain combines TRBV12-3 or TRBV12-4 with TRBJ2-5; D call uncertain. With 3 bases removed from V and 4 bases from J, the gap between germline ends came to 3 bases. This CDR3 is built from 11 residues. DNA of the CDR3: TGTGCCAGCAGTTTGGGAGAGACCCAGTACTTC. Translating it yields CASSLGETQYF.

The CDR3: CASSEDFYTDTQYF. For the CDR3, the DNA is TGTGCCAGCAGTGAGGATTTCTACACAGATACGCAGTATTTT. The chain employs TRBV6-1 and TRBJ2-3; D unclear. The CDR3 is made up of 14 amino acids. CDR1 is MNHNS, CDR2 SASEGT, per germline. V lost 3 bases and J 2 bases, leaving 9 bases between the germline ends.

This clone was counted once. The CDR3 DNA reads TGTGCCAGCAGCTTGGGGGGGCTATTTTCACCCCTCCACTTT. Amino acid sequence: CASSLGGLFSPLHF. The rearrangement links TRBV5-6 to TRBJ1-6; D is possibly TRBD1 (6 bases). V was pared by 0 bases and J by 9 bases, with 10 bases between. The CDR3 loop spans 14 amino acids. Germline V gene data show CDR1 as SGHDT and CDR2 as YYEEEE.

This sequence joins TRBV11-2 and TRBJ1-2; 9 bases are shared with TRBD1. The trim removed 8 bases at V and 5 bases at J, leaving 0 bases unmatched. The CDR3 is made up of 11 amino acids. Germline V gene lookup returns CDR1 SGHAT and CDR2 FQNNGV. The CDR3 loop is CASGQGYGYTF. The CDR3 DNA reads TGTGCCAGCGGACAGGGGTATGGCTACACCTTC.

The rearrangement joins TRBV11-2 to TRBJ2-4, with D unresolved. V was shortened by 4 bases and J by 4 bases, with 8 bases between the two germline ends. Per germline, CDR1 SGHAT and CDR2 FQNNGV. The length of the CDR3 is 13 residues. The CDR3 here is CASSSERKNIQYF. The CDR3 DNA is TGTGCCAGCAGCTCCGAGAGAAAAAACATTCAGTACTTC.

This clone was seen just once. The J gene is TRBJ1-2, the V gene TRBV19; D remains ambiguous. The length of the CDR3 is 14 residues. Germline lookup yields CDR1 LNHDA and CDR2 SQIVND (reference sequence). The V and J ends lost 6 bases and 7 bases respectively, with 18 bases between them. CDR3 protein: CASRDGQFISGYTF. The DNA for the CDR3 is TGTGCCAGTAGAGATGGGCAGTTTATTAGTGGCTACACCTTC.

The rearrangement joins TRBV11-2 to TRBJ2-3, with 16 bases lining up with TRBD2. Germline loops: CDR1 SGHAT, CDR2 FQNNGV. The CDR3 length is 18 residues. Trimming at V came to 5 bases and at J to 5 bases, leaving 10 bases not matched to a gene. The CDR3 DNA is TGTGCCAGCAGCCCGCGACAGGGGACTAGCGGGAGGGTAGATACGCAGTATTTT. Translation gives CASSPRQGTSGRVDTQYF.

This chain uses TRBV7-2 with TRBJ1-2; maybe TRBD1 (5 bases). The CDR3 spans 13 residues. The germline V gene encodes CDR1 SGHTA and CDR2 FQGNSA. V shed 6 bases and J shed 7 bases, with 15 bases lying between them. CDR3 loop: CASSRDPASGYTF. CDR3 sequence (DNA): TGTGCCAGCAGTAGGGACCCCGCCTCTGGCTACACCTTC.

This chain connects TRBV9 to TRBJ1-6; D possibly corresponds to TRBD1 (5 bases). Germline CDR1 SGDLS, CDR2 YYNGEE. V lost 4 bases and J 0 bases, leaving 8 bases between the germline ends. The CDR3 sequence is 15 residues long. Here the CDR3 reads CASSPDSSYNSPLHF. The CDR3 bases are TGTGCCAGCAGCCCCGACAGCTCCTATAATTCACCCCTCCACTTT.

The chain joins TRBV7-2 to TRBJ1-6, with no clear D. The V end was cut by 2 bases, the J end by 9 bases, with 8 bases between. The germline V gene has CDR1 SGHTA and CDR2 FQGNSA. This CDR3 has 13 residues. CDR3 sequence reads: CASSLIASSPLHF. Written as DNA, the CDR3 is TGTGCCAGCAGCTTAATTGCATCTTCACCCCTCCACTTT.

This clone has only a few counts. J is TRBJ2-7 and V is TRBV9; D is possibly TRBD1 (7 bases). Germline-derived CDR1 and CDR2 are SGDLS and YYNGEE. The V gene lost 3 bases and the J gene lost 3 bases, with 13 bases spanning the gap. CDR3 length equals 14 residues. CDR3 in DNA: TGTGCCAGCAGCGGCGGGACAGAACTCTACGAGCAGTACTTC. It translates to CASSGGTELYEQYF.

The chain couples TRBV7-9 to TRBJ1-4, with D perhaps matching TRBD1 (5 bases). Trimming pared 8 bases from V and 8 bases from J, leaving 24 bases between. CDR1 is SEHNR and CDR2 is FQNEAQ in the germline V gene (reference sequence). The CDR3 loop spans 16 amino acids. Here the CDR3 reads CASVGEYEGVGEKLFF. The CDR3 DNA is TGTGCCAGCGTGGGGGAGTACGAAGGTGTCGGCGAAAAACTGTTTTTT.

This clone was found a few times. The genes are TRBV7-9 and TRBJ2-1; 7 bases align to TRBD1. Per germline, CDR1 SEHNR and CDR2 FQNEAQ (reference sequence). Unmatched junction bases numbered 4, after V lost 4 bases and J lost 1 base. The CDR3 loop spans 15 amino acids. The CDR3 is CASSSTGPSYNEQFF. CDR3 coding DNA: TGTGCCAGCAGCTCGACAGGGCCATCCTACAATGAGCAGTTCTTC.

This chain uses TRBV7-9 with TRBJ1-2; maybe TRBD1 (6 bases). The CDR3 has 14 residues. V lost 4 bases, J lost 0 bases, and 9 bases lay in between. CDR1 and CDR2 (germline): SEHNR, FQNEAQ (reference sequence). CDR3: CASSSTGSNYGYTF. CDR3 sequence (DNA): TGTGCCAGCAGCTCCACAGGGTCTAACTATGGCTACACCTTC.

CDR3 loop: CASSLGQGSSSYEQYF. The CDR3 coding sequence is TGCGCCAGCAGCTTGGGACAGGGCTCAAGCTCCTACGAGCAGTACTTC. V gene TRBV5-1 combines with J gene TRBJ2-7; 7 bases are shared with TRBD1. CDR1 and CDR2 from the germline V gene are SGHRS and YFSETQ. With 0 bases clipped from V and 0 bases from J, the junction kept 6 bases outside the gene matches. This CDR3 has 16 residues.

The chain uses TRBV6-2 or TRBV6-3 and TRBJ2-1; D remains unclear. The germline V and J ends were trimmed by 2 bases and 3 bases, with 11 bases remaining between them. The germline gives CDR1 MNHEY, CDR2 SVGEGT. The CDR3 length is 15 residues. CDR3 protein: CASSYLGVGYNEQFF. The CDR3 coding sequence is TGTGCCAGCAGTTACCTTGGGGTAGGCTACAATGAGCAGTTCTTC.

The rearrangement uses TRBV30 and TRBJ1-1, with no clear D. CDR3 size: 13 residues. CDR1 is GTSNPN and CDR2 is SVGIG in the germline V gene (reference sequence). Trimming removed 4 bases at V and 7 bases at J, with 16 bases between. CDR3 bases: TGTGCCTGGATCGGGAACTATGAGGGTGAAGCTTTCTTT. Translated, it gives CAWIGNYEGEAFF.